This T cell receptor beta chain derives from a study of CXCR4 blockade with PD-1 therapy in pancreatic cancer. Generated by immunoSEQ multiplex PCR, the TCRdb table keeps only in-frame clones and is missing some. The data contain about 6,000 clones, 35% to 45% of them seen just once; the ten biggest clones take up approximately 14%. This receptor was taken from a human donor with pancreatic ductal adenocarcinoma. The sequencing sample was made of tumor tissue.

The CDR3 spells CASSPRTSGGTGELFF. In DNA form, the CDR3 reads TGTGCCAGTAGTCCCCGGACTAGCGGGGGAACCGGGGAGCTGTTTTTT. The chain links TRBV19 to TRBJ2-2, with 13 bases aligning to TRBD2. The CDR3 runs 16 residues. CDR1 LNHDA and CDR2 SQIVND come from the germline V gene (reference sequence). V shed 5 bases and J 5 bases; nucleotides not matched to a gene: 5.